Shown below are 27 T cell receptor beta chains from a single sample sequenced in a study of siplizumab effects on memory and regulatory T cells. Using immunoSEQ multiplex PCR, the repertoire was profiled, and TCRdb retains in-frame clones only, with some absent. The table records some 100,000 clones, over 95% of them present only once. The sequenced sample was naive CD4+ T cells sorted from blood. The source is a human donor in good health.

The chain uses TRBV5-1 and TRBJ2-1, with D possibly TRBD1 on 7 matching bases. Trimming stripped 0 bases from V and 0 bases from J, with 10 bases between. CDR3 size: 16 residues. CDR1 is SGHRS, CDR2 YFSETQ, per germline. CDR3 in DNA: TGCGCCAGCAGCTTGGGCGGGGACAGCTCCTACAATGAGCAGTTCTTC. Translated, it gives CASSLGGDSSYNEQFF.

The V call is TRBV2, the J call TRBJ2-5; tentative D call: TRBD1 (5 bases). Germline CDR1 reads SNHLY; CDR2 reads FYNNEI. The CDR3 contains 13 residues. Trimming left V 5 bases short and J 4 bases short, with 11 bases between. CDR3 sequence: CASSLRVRETQYF. The CDR3, as DNA: TGTGCCAGCAGTCTCAGGGTCCGAGAGACCCAGTACTTC.

The chain combines TRBV2 with TRBJ1-2; D is undetermined. Trimming pared 7 bases from V and 4 bases from J, leaving 19 bases between. CDR3 length: 15 amino acids. Germline lookup yields CDR1 SNHLY and CDR2 FYNNEI. CDR3 coding DNA: TGTGCCAGCACTCCTCGCCCCCGTGACCTCTATGGCTACACCTTC. Residues: CASTPRPRDLYGYTF.

V and J are TRBV7-9 and TRBJ2-2; no reliable D call. This CDR3 is 14 amino acids long. Germline V CDR1 and CDR2: SEHNR, FQNEAQ (reference sequence). V lost 4 bases to trimming and J lost 0 bases, with 6 bases between them. CDR3 nucleotides: TGTGCCAGCAGCTATGTACCGAACACCGGGGAGCTGTTTTTT. Its translation: CASSYVPNTGELFF. Full variable domain (rest looked up from reference TRBV7-9 and TRBJ2-2): DTGVSQNPRHKITKRGQNVTFRCDPISEHNRLYWYRQTLGQGPEFLTYFQNEAQLEKSRLLSDRFSAERPKGSFSTLEIQRTEQGDSAMYLCASSYVPNTGELFFGEGSRLTVL.

This chain connects TRBV4-3 to TRBJ1-4; D unclear. The ends were cut back, 0 bases at V and 8 bases at J, with 13 bases in the middle. This CDR3 comprises 15 residues. Germline-derived CDR1 and CDR2 are LGHNA and YSLEER. The CDR3 region is CASSQDRTVGEKLFF. Here the CDR3 DNA reads TGCGCCAGCAGCCAAGACCGGACGGTAGGGGAAAAACTGTTTTTT.

This chain uses TRBV27 with TRBJ2-1; D possibly uses TRBD1 or TRBD2 (6 bases each). The CDR3 is 17 amino acids. Per the germline V gene, CDR1 is MNHEY and CDR2 is SMNVEV (reference sequence). Trimming shortened V by 6 bases and J by 7 bases, and 25 bases separated the two germline ends. The CDR3 sequence: CASSLGGWQMIWNEQFF. In nucleotides, the CDR3 is TGTGCCAGCAGCCTAGGGGGGTGGCAAATGATTTGGAATGAGCAGTTCTTC.

This chain joins TRBV5-1 and TRBJ2-7; 7 bases fit TRBD2. This CDR3 region has 16 residues. The germline V gene has CDR1 SGHRS and CDR2 YFSETQ. The junction had 9 bases not matched to a gene; V was cut back by 2 bases and J by 1 base. CDR3 region: CASSLMTVAGSYEQYF. CDR3 sequence (DNA): TGCGCCAGCAGCTTAATGACGGTAGCGGGTTCCTACGAGCAGTACTTC. Full variable domain (remainder filled in from reference TRBV5-1 and TRBJ2-7): KAGVTQTPRYLIKTRGQQVTLSCSPISGHRSVSWYQQTPGQGLQFLFEYFSETQRNKGNFPGRFSGRQFSNSRSEMNVSTLELGDSALYLCASSLMTVAGSYEQYFGPGTRLTVT.

The rearrangement joins TRBV10-3 to TRBJ2-3; possibly TRBD1 for D (6 bases). Trimming removed 6 bases from V and 0 bases from J, with 10 bases in between. Germline CDR1 is ENHRY and CDR2 is SYGVKD. This CDR3 is 14 amino acids long. This CDR3 is CAIRARGSTDTQYF. CDR3 nucleotides: TGTGCCATCAGGGCGAGGGGGAGCACAGATACGCAGTATTTT.

The chain carries TRBV5-1 and TRBJ2-7; 8 bases fit TRBD1. Trimming at V came to 2 bases and at J to 3 bases, leaving 10 bases not matched to a gene. CDR1 is SGHRS and CDR2 is YFSETQ in the germline V gene. The CDR3 has 16 residues. The CDR3 spells CASSFIRDRLNYEQYF. Written as DNA, the CDR3 is TGCGCCAGCAGCTTCATCCGGGACAGGCTGAACTACGAGCAGTACTTC.

The chain uses TRBV7-6 and TRBJ2-2; D is perhaps TRBD1 or TRBD2 (6 bases each). The CDR3 runs to 13 residues. Germline loops: CDR1 SGHVS, CDR2 FNYEAQ. The germline V and J ends were trimmed by 3 bases and 7 bases, with 9 bases remaining between them. DNA for the CDR3: TGTGCCAGCAGCTTGAGGGGGGACGGGGAGCTGTTTTTT. Amino acid sequence: CASSLRGDGELFF.

This chain joins TRBV12-5 and TRBJ1-1; D unresolved. This CDR3 contains 13 residues. V lost 3 bases and J 5 bases, leaving 10 bases between the germline ends. CDR1 and CDR2 from the germline V gene are LGHNT and FRNRAP. CDR3 region: CASGFTEGTEAFF. For the CDR3, the DNA is TGTGCTAGTGGTTTTACAGAAGGGACTGAAGCTTTCTTT.

The chain is built from TRBV5-1 and TRBJ1-2, with TRBD1 identical over 8 bases. Germline assignment: CDR1 SGHRS and CDR2 YFSETQ. This CDR3 has 13 amino acids. V lost 8 bases to trimming and J lost 3 bases; unmatched junction nucleotides: 6. The DNA of the CDR3 is TGCGCCAGTTCAGACAGGGGAGACTATGGCTACACCTTC. This translates into CASSDRGDYGYTF.

CDR3 sequence: CASSVTWTGHNSPLHF. The CDR3 DNA is TGTGCCAGCAGTGTTACATGGACAGGGCATAATTCACCCCTCCACTTT. This sequence joins TRBV6-1 and TRBJ1-6; TRBD1 aligns across 8 bases. Germline-derived CDR1 and CDR2 are MNHNS and SASEGT. The CDR3 is 16 amino acids. The V segment lost 4 bases and the J segment 5 bases; nucleotides outside the gene matches: 7.

The rearrangement joins TRBV28 to TRBJ2-3; 10 positions match TRBD2. The CDR3 consists of 12 residues. Germline V CDR1 and CDR2: MDHEN, SYDVKM. CDR3 amino acids: CASGGRIDTQYF. The CDR3 bases are TGTGCTAGCGGGGGGAGAATAGATACGCAGTATTTT.

V is TRBV19 and J is TRBJ1-1, with D hard to call. The CDR3 totals 15 residues. CDR1 is LNHDA and CDR2 is SQIVND in the germline V gene (reference sequence). Trimming took off 2 bases at V and 1 base at J, with 11 bases between the two ends. The CDR3 DNA follows: TGTGCCAGTAGTATAATTGGGGTAGGGAACACTGAAGCTTTCTTT. Translating it yields CASSIIGVGNTEAFF.

This clone was found once. This chain connects TRBV10-3 to TRBJ2-1, with 10 nucleotides matching TRBD2. Unmatched junction bases numbered 5, after V lost 6 bases and J lost 0 bases. Looked up from germline, CDR1 is ENHRY and CDR2 is SYGVKD. The CDR3 is 16 residues long. In nucleotides, the CDR3 is TGTGCCATCAGGACAGCGGGGGGGAACTCCTACAATGAGCAGTTCTTC. This translates into CAIRTAGGNSYNEQFF.

The J gene is TRBJ2-5, the V gene TRBV18; the D is unclear. With 5 bases removed from V and 1 base from J, the gap between germline ends came to 8 bases. The CDR3 length is 13 residues. Germline CDR1 reads KGHSH; CDR2 reads LQKENI. The CDR3 sequence is CASSTTLQETQYF. CDR3 DNA: TGTGCCAGCTCAACCACTCTCCAAGAGACCCAGTACTTC.

V is TRBV6-5 and J is TRBJ1-5; D is unclear. The ends were cut back, 6 bases at V and 2 bases at J, with 14 bases in the middle. This CDR3 contains 15 residues. The germline gives CDR1 MNHEY, CDR2 SVGAGI. The CDR3 sequence: CASRTQRDGNQPQHF. The CDR3, as DNA: TGTGCCAGCAGAACCCAACGGGATGGCAATCAGCCCCAGCATTTT.

The CDR3 coding sequence is TGTGCCAGCAGCGAAGCGACTAGCGGGGGCGCTAGCACAGATACGCAGTATTTT. Amino acid sequence: CASSEATSGGASTDTQYF. The V gene is TRBV9, the J gene TRBJ2-3; 12 bases are shared with TRBD2. V lost 3 bases to trimming and J lost 0 bases; unmatched junction nucleotides: 8. The germline V gene encodes CDR1 SGDLS and CDR2 YYNGEE. CDR3 length: 18 residues. The full variable domain, with the rest looked up from reference TRBV9 and TRBJ2-3, is DSGVTQTPKHLITATGQRVTLRCSPRSGDLSVYWYQQSLDQGLQFLIQYYNGEERAKGNILERFSAQQFPDLHSELNLSSLELGDSALYFCASSEATSGGASTDTQYFGPGTRLTVL.

This clone was counted once. This chain uses TRBV7-2 with TRBJ1-5; a possible D gene is TRBD1 (5 bases). Germline V gives CDR1 SGHTA, CDR2 FQGNSA. Trimming took off 3 bases at V and 0 bases at J, with 9 bases between the two ends. There are 15 residues in the CDR3. CDR3 bases: TGTGCCAGCAGCTTCTTGGGGCATAGCAATCAGCCCCAGCATTTT. Translation: CASSFLGHSNQPQHF.

This clone appeared a single time. This sequence joins TRBV7-3 and TRBJ2-3; D perhaps matches TRBD2 (6 bases). There are 16 residues in the CDR3. Germline values: CDR1 SGHTA, CDR2 FQGTGA. Trimming pared 1 base from V and 3 bases from J, leaving 14 bases between. The CDR3 nucleotides are TGTGCCAGCAGCTTAATTGGTCAGGGAGGTACAGATACGCAGTATTTT. Its translation is CASSLIGQGGTDTQYF.

The V gene is TRBV6-5, the J gene TRBJ2-1; TRBD2 is a possible D gene (5 bases). The CDR3 spans 16 residues. V dropped 2 bases and J dropped 5 bases, with 16 bases sitting between them. Germline V lookup: CDR1 MNHEY, CDR2 SVGAGI. The chain's CDR3 is CASSYRSTGIHNEQFF. In DNA, the CDR3 is TGTGCCAGCAGTTACCGTTCGACGGGGATCCACAATGAGCAGTTCTTC.

The rearrangement links TRBV5-5 to TRBJ1-2; 7 bases agree with TRBD1. CDR3 size: 13 residues. V dropped 7 bases and J dropped 4; count of bases not matched to a gene: 7. Germline-derived CDR1 and CDR2 are SGHKS and YYEKEE (reference sequence). CDR3 in DNA: TGTGCCAGCTTGGAGGGGGCAGGCTATGGCTACACCTTC. It is translated as CASLEGAGYGYTF. Drawing the rest from reference TRBV5-5 and TRBJ1-2, the complete variable domain is DAGVTQSPTHLIKTRGQQVTLRCSPISGHKSVSWYQQVLGQGPQFIFQYYEKEERGRGNFPDRFSARQFPNYSSELNVNALLLGDSALYLCASLEGAGYGYTFGSGTRLTVV.

V gene TRBV7-9 combines with J gene TRBJ1-6; TRBD1 agrees at 7 bases. Losses at the gene ends were 5 bases for V and 5 bases for J; bases not matched to a gene: 3. This CDR3 is built from 14 residues. Germline lookup yields CDR1 SEHNR and CDR2 FQNEAQ (reference sequence). The CDR3, as DNA: TGTGCCAGCAGCAGGACAGGCGATAATTCACCCCTCCACTTT. This translates into CASSRTGDNSPLHF.

The gene calls are TRBV27 and TRBJ2-4; no definite D call. Germline CDR1 MNHEY, CDR2 SMNVEV (reference sequence). The CDR3 is 13 amino acids. Trimming left V 7 bases short and J 0 bases short, with 7 bases between. The CDR3: CASTPGAKNIQYF. The CDR3 DNA sequence: TGTGCCAGCACCCCCGGAGCCAAAAACATTCAGTACTTC.

The rearrangement uses TRBV5-5 and TRBJ2-7; D may be TRBD1 (5 bases). V lost 0 bases and J lost 2, with 9 bases in between. From germline, CDR1 is SGHKS and CDR2 YYEKEE (reference sequence). The CDR3 consists of 14 residues. Here the CDR3 DNA reads TGTGCCAGCAGCTTGGCCAGGGCGACCTACGAGCAGTACTTC. It translates to CASSLARATYEQYF.

This chain links TRBV6-5 with TRBJ1-2; D gene uncertain. V was pared by 6 bases and J by 0 bases, with 5 bases between. The CDR3 covers 12 residues. Germline V gene data show CDR1 as MNHEY and CDR2 as SVGAGI. This CDR3 reads CASRGANYGYTF. The CDR3 DNA reads as TGTGCCAGCAGGGGTGCTAACTATGGCTACACCTTC.